A selection of T cell receptor beta chains follows, all from one sample in a study of technical replicates of blood from a few donors. Produced via immunoSEQ multiplex PCR; TCRdb's table is partial and in-frame only. There are more than 75,000 clones in the sample; approximately 83% occur only once, and 4.8% lies in the top ten. Material for sequencing was PBMCs. The receptors come from a human donor in good health. Some clones in this sample may be carry-over from other donors' samples. Each CDR3 is given with its conserved first and last residue. The D gene is left open where the match is weak.

j_call d_call v_call cdr3_aa cdr3_nt
TRBJ2-3 TRBD2 TRBV4-3 CASSQTSGGDTQYF TGCGCCAGCAGCCAGACTAGCGGGGGAGATACGCAGTATTTT
TRBJ2-3 - TRBV7-3 CASSLLTGEYTDTQYF TGTGCCAGCAGCTTACTGACGGGGGAGTACACAGATACGCAGTATTTT
TRBJ2-7 TRBD1 TRBV6-1 CASRAGTGYYEQYF TGTGCCAGCAGAGCCGGGACAGGGTACTACGAGCAGTACTTC
TRBJ1-1 - TRBV18 CASSPKRGMNTEAFF TGTGCCAGCTCACCCAAACGGGGGATGAACACTGAAGCTTTCTTT
TRBJ2-1 TRBD2 TRBV6-4 CASSSGSEFF TGTGCCAGCAGTAGCGGGAGTGAGTTCTTC
TRBJ2-7 TRBD2 TRBV12-5 CASGSPSGLVVYEQYF TGTGCTAGTGGTTCCCCTTCGGGACTAGTAGTATACGAGCAGTACTTC
TRBJ2-2 - TRBV12-2 CASRLNTQVLNTGELFF TGTGCAAGTCGCTTAAACACTCAGGTATTGAACACCGGGGAGCTGTTTTTT
TRBJ2-2 - TRBV5-6 CASSLIGSGELFF TGTGCCAGCAGCCTAATCGGGTCCGGGGAGCTGTTTTTT
TRBJ2-2 - TRBV7-9 CASSQKNTGELFF TGTGCCAGCAGCCAAAAGAACACCGGGGAGCTGTTTTTT
TRBJ1-2 TRBD1 TRBV9 CASSVNGQGSGGYTF TGTGCCAGCAGCGTAAATGGACAGGGGTCCGGTGGCTACACCTTC
TRBJ1-1 TRBD1 TRBV6-6 CASSYSGQGFYTEAFF TGTGCCAGCAGTTACTCGGGACAGGGGTTTTACACTGAAGCTTTCTTT
TRBJ1-3 TRBD1 TRBV9 CASSVGQTRRNTIYF TGTGCCAGCAGCGTGGGACAGACAAGGAGAAACACCATATATTTT
TRBJ2-1 - TRBV7-9 CASSFKGGSGYNEQFF TGTGCCAGCAGCTTTAAGGGAGGATCGGGATACAATGAGCAGTTCTTC